The following is a TCR beta chain sequence with its context. This specimen comes from a study of PD-L1 blockade in urothelial cancer. At the level of the study: Patients' histories included 0 to 3 prior chemotherapy regimens.

The CDR3 covers 15 residues. V was pared by 5 bases and J by 2 bases, with 15 bases between. Germline V CDR1 and CDR2: SGHVS, FQNEAQ. The protocol was immunoSEQ multiplex PCR, while the TCRdb copy is restricted to in-frame clones and leaves out a portion. The table records approximately 14,000 clones, approximately 87% of them present only once. The specimen was PBMCs, collected around atezolizumab (anti-PD-L1) treatment. The chain couples TRBV7-8 to TRBJ1-2; D may be TRBD1 (5 bases). The clonotype comes from a man between 65 and 85 years old with urothelial cancer. The CDR3 here is CASSPRLTVNYGYTF. CDR3 sequence (DNA): TGTGCCAGCAGCCCAAGGCTGACAGTGAACTATGGCTACACCTTC. The whole variable domain, remainder taken from reference TRBV7-8 and TRBJ1-2, is GAGVSQSPRYKVAKRGQDVALRCDPISGHVSLFWYQQALGQGPEFLTYFQNEAQLDKSGLPSDRFFAERPEGSVSTLKIQRTQQEDSAVYLCASSPRLTVNYGYTFGSGTRLTVV.